The text below deals with one T cell receptor (beta chain). What this receptor recognizes is not known. Within one base of it there is no much larger clone, and no base qualities were kept. The immunoSEQ Assay, a bias-controlled multiplex PCR, was used to amplify TCRbeta CDR3 regions from genomic DNA. The study's own analysis went as follows. The number of nucleated cells in each sample was estimated by amplification of reference gene primers within the assay. Sequence reads were collapsed and filtered to measure the absolute abundance of every unique TCRbeta CDR3 rearrangement. For each sample, productive Simpson clonality was calculated as the square root of Simpson's diversity index over productive rearrangements. The table comes from immuneACCESS by way of TCRdb, which keeps in-frame sequences with V and J called. Part of the clones is missing from these tables; in studies checked, under half for an unresolved V gene and the rest for unknown reasons. Clone size and V and J calls were adopted from that table, with D and trimming inferred from the DNA. The sample table holds approximately 500,000 clones, of which about 89% were seen once. The ten most abundant clones make up around 7.8% of the sample.

In Seattle, one collaborating source enrolled patients while the infection was active and tracked those patients longitudinally over the course of disease. Each collaborating institution followed its own protocols to collect whole blood in K2EDTA tubes. For TCRbeta analysis, collaborator samples were shipped as frozen whole blood, as isolated PBMCs, or as DNA extracted from either sample type. These data come from a study of blood T cell repertoires in COVID-19 (dated by TCRdb to the early 2020s). A note on the overall study: Samples from collaborators originated in the United States, Italy and Spain and spanned both the acute and convalescent phases of COVID-19. The material from the prospective study consisted of cDNA or gDNA derived from T cells, B-cell-depleted T cells, or PBMCs. The dataset comprised deeply sampled blood TCRbeta repertoires from subjects exposed to, actively infected with, or recovered from COVID-19. A freely available public database, intended as a resource for researchers studying the immune response to SARS-CoV-2, is where the repertoires were released. The samples were drawn from the first 160 participants of the ongoing ImmuneRACE study and from 1,254 subjects provided by 6 global collaborators. The sample metadata nearly always contained a de-identified subject ID, COVID-19 status, age in years and sex. Where HLA class I and class II types were available, the types were taken from metadata supplied by the sample provider, not from assay-based typing. The full study reports these points: Clinical and demographic metadata were provided uncurated, with the amount varying by source and participant.

The germline V gene sets CDR1 to SGDLS and CDR2 to YYNGEE. Including cysteine and phenylalanine, the CDR3 has 14 amino acids. Only the CDR3 DNA stays, 42 bases, in frame from base 1. V is trimmed back by 4 bases and J by 3 bases, and the junction contains 6 bases that no gene match accounts for. The TCR was taken from a woman aged 45-65 years with COVID-19, enrolled during active disease. The sequenced sample consisted of peripheral blood. Recombination connected TRBV9 to TRBJ1-1, and 7 junction bases match TRBD1. The sequenced DNA is TGTGCCAGCAGCCCCGGAACAGGGGACACTGAAGCTTTCTTT. It specifies CASSPGTGDTEAFF.